This T cell receptor (beta chain) was recovered during a study of blood T cell repertoires in COVID-19. Looking at the study overall: Samples of COVID-19 (acute and convalescent) were obtained from the United States, Italy and Spain. PBMCs, B-cell-depleted T cells, or T cells provided the cDNA or gDNA that made up the material.

In the study's own analysis: Amplification of reference gene primers provided the estimated nucleated cell counts. TCRdb keeps only in-frame clones here, not all; method: immunoSEQ multiplex PCR. V and J calls and clone size are copied from that table; D and trimming were computed from the DNA. The data show approximately 38,000 clones, roughly 87% seen once. The sequence derives from a human donor in a cohort sampled during active COVID-19. The specimen sequenced was peripheral blood.

CDR3 bases: TGTGCCAGCAGCTTAGGGACAGGGGCGTCAGCTAACTATGGCTACACCTTC. Its translation is CASSLGTGASANYGYTF. The rearrangement links TRBV7-9 to TRBJ1-2; TRBD1 matches 9 bases. Germline lookup yields CDR1 SEHNR and CDR2 FQNEAQ (reference sequence). V was pared by 1 base and J by 0 bases, with 6 bases of the junction left unmatched. This CDR3 region has 17 residues.